The clone carrying this T cell receptor beta chain appeared once. Per germline, CDR1 SGHRS and CDR2 YFSETQ. Trimming removed 0 bases from V and 10 bases from J, with 16 bases in between. The CDR3 totals 14 residues. Recovered participants had two consecutive negative NP/OP PCR tests, healthcare professional clearance, or symptom resolution. The sample originates from a study of blood T cell repertoires in COVID-19. Background on the study: Sources were T cells, B-cell-depleted T cells, or PBMCs; the material itself was cDNA or gDNA.

Libraries were prepared by immunoSEQ multiplex PCR; TCRdb keeps only in-frame clonotypes and omits some of them. The sample contains around 400,000 clones, under 90% of which appear only once. Sequencing was performed on PBMCs or T cells enriched from blood (not recorded which). The V call is TRBV5-1, the J call TRBJ1-1; D perhaps matches TRBD1 (5 bases). The TCR sequence derives from a young woman who had recovered from COVID-19. The CDR3 nucleotides are TGCGCCAGCAGCTTGGCCCCTCGGGGGTACGCAGCTTTCTTT. Protein sequence: CASSLAPRGYAAFF. Full variable domain (remainder filled in from reference TRBV5-1 and TRBJ1-1): KAGVTQTPRYLIKTRGQQVTLSCSPISGHRSVSWYQQTPGQGLQFLFEYFSETQRNKGNFPGRFSGRQFSNSRSEMNVSTLELGDSALYLCASSLAPRGYAAFFGQGTRLTVV.